This paragraph covers one T cell receptor beta chain sequence. Per germline, CDR1 LGHDT and CDR2 YNNKEL (reference sequence). The trim removed 11 bases at V and 2 bases at J, leaving 2 bases unmatched. The CDR3 has 11 residues. The data derive from a study of blood T cell repertoires in COVID-19. For the study at large: Collection of acute and convalescent COVID-19 samples took place in the United States, Italy and Spain. T cells, B-cell-depleted T cells, or PBMCs supplied cDNA or gDNA.

Sequencing was performed with immunoSEQ multiplex PCR; in TCRdb, only in-frame clones are kept and a portion is missing. The sample consists of 110,000 or so clones, around nine tenths of them appearing once. Sequences were obtained from peripheral blood. The sequence came from a woman in her sixties or seventies who had recovered from COVID-19. The chain carries TRBV3-1 (or the pseudogene TRBV3-2) and TRBJ2-7; TRBD2 matches 8 bases. The CDR3 bases are TGTGCCGTCGGGAGGGCCTACGAGCAGTACTTC. Amino acids: CAVGRAYEQYF.